This TCR beta chain was identified in a study of cytomegalovirus exposure and HLA in healthy donors. About the study: Tens of millions of unique TCRs from HLA-typed donors were held in an early release of data. General study points: DRB1 showed the most TCR associations and HLA-C the fewest in a later analysis, as rates varied by HLA locus.

The PCR used 60 Vbeta and 13 Jbeta primers. TCRdb keeps only in-frame clones here, not all; method: immunoSEQ multiplex PCR. This sample has some 100,000 clones, with more than 65% found just once. The CDR3 spans 12 residues. Germline CDR1 SGHDT, CDR2 YYEEEE. V was cut by 2 bases and J by 0 bases, with 3 bases left in between. Only a few counts were recorded for this clone. What it recognizes is unknown. Sequencing input: PBMCs. V and J are TRBV5-6 and TRBJ2-7; D unclear. The source is a woman in her late teens or twenties in good health and CMV-seronegative. In DNA, the CDR3 is TGTGCCAGCAGCTTTTACTCCTACGAGCAGTACTTC. Translated: CASSFYSYEQYF. Using reference TRBV5-6 and TRBJ2-7 for the parts outside the CDR3, the full variable domain is DAGVTQSPTHLIKTRGQQVTLRCSPKSGHDTVSWYQQALGQGPQFIFQYYEEEERQRGNFPDRFSGHQFPNYSSELNVNALLLGDSALYLCASSFYSYEQYFGPGTRLTVT.